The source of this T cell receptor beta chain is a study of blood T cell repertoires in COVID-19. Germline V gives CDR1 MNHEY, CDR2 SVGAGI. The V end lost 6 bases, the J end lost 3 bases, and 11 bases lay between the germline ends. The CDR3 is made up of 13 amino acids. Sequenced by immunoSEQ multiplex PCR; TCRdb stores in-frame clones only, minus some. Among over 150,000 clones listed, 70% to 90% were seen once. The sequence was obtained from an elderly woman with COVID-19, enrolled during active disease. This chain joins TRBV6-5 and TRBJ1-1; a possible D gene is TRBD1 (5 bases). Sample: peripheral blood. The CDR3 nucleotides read TGTGCCAGCAGAAACACAGGTTACACTGAAGCTTTCTTT. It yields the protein CASRNTGYTEAFF.